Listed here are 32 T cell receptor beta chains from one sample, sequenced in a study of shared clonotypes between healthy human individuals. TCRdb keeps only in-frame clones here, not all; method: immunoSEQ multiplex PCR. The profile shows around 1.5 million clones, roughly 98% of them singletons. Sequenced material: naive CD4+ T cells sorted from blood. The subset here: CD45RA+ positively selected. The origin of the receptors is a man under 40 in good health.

The CDR3 DNA sequence: TGTGCCAGCTTATCAGGGGTTTTGATCTTGAACACTGAAGCTTTCTTT. Translation: CASLSGVLILNTEAFF. The genes are TRBV18 and TRBJ1-1; the D gene is possibly TRBD1 (6 bases). V was shortened by 7 bases and J by 0 bases, with 18 bases between the two germline ends. This CDR3 region has 16 residues. Germline V gives CDR1 KGHSH, CDR2 LQKENI.

The CDR3 is CASSPTLRSGSSNEQFF. In DNA form, the CDR3 reads TGTGCCAGCTCACCTACCCTACGGAGCGGGAGTAGCAATGAGCAGTTCTTC. The chain joins TRBV18 to TRBJ2-1; 8 bases agree with TRBD2. The CDR3 is 17 amino acids. The V and J ends lost 3 bases and 6 bases, in that order; junction bases with no gene match: 13. Germline V gives CDR1 KGHSH, CDR2 LQKENI.

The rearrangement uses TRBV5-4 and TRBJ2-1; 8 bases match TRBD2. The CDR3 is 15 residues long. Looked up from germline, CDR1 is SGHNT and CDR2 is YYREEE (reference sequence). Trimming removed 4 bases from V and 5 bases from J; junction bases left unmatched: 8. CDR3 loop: CASSAGLATNNEQFF. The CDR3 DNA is TGTGCCAGCAGCGCAGGACTAGCAACTAACAATGAGCAGTTCTTC. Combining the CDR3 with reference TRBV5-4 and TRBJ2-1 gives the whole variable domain ETGVTQSPTHLIKTRGQQVTLRCSSQSGHNTVSWYQQALGQGPQFIFQYYREEENGRGNFPPRFSGLQFPNYSSELNVNALELDDSALYLCASSAGLATNNEQFFGPGTRLTVL.

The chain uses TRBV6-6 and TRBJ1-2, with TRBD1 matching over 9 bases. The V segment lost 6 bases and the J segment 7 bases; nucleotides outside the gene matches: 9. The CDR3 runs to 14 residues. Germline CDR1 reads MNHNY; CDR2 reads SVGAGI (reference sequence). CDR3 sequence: CASRGGQGRTGYTF. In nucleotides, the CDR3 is TGTGCCAGCAGGGGGGGACAGGGAAGGACTGGCTACACCTTC.

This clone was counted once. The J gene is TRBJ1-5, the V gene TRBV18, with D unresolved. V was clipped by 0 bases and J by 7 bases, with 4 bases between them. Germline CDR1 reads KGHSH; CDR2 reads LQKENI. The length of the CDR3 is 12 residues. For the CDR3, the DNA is TGTGCCAGCTCACCACCAGAACAGCCCCAGCATTTT. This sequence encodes CASSPPEQPQHF.

CDR3 nucleotides: TGCGCCAGCAGCCGGGACGTCGGCTCCTACAATGAGCAGTTCTTC. Its translation is CASSRDVGSYNEQFF. The chain has TRBV5-1 and TRBJ2-1; D tentatively fits TRBD1 or TRBD2 (5 bases each). Germline V gene data show CDR1 as SGHRS and CDR2 as YFSETQ. The CDR3 has 15 residues. V lost 4 bases to trimming and J lost 0 bases, with 11 bases between them.

This chain's CDR3 is CASSPYAGGNGNEQFF. The CDR3 DNA sequence: TGTGCCAGCTCGCCCTATGCGGGAGGAAACGGCAATGAGCAGTTCTTC. V gene TRBV18 combines with J gene TRBJ2-1, with TRBD2 matching 8 bases. J was trimmed by 6 bases and V by 6 bases; bases with no gene match: 13. This CDR3 has 16 residues. From germline, CDR1 is KGHSH and CDR2 LQKENI.

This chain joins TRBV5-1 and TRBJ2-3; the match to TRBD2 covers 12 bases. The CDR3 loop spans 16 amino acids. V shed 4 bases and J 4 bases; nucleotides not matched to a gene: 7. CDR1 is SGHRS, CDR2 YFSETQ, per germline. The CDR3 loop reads CASSELTSGSADTQYF. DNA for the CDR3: TGCGCCAGCAGCGAATTGACTAGCGGGAGTGCAGATACGCAGTATTTT.

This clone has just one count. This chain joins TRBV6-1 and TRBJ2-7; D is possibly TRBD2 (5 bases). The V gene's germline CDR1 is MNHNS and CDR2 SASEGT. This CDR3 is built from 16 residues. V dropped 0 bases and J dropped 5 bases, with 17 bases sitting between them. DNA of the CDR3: TGTGCCAGCAGTGAAGCTCGAAGGGTTCTTAGCGACGAGCAGTACTTC. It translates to CASSEARRVLSDEQYF.

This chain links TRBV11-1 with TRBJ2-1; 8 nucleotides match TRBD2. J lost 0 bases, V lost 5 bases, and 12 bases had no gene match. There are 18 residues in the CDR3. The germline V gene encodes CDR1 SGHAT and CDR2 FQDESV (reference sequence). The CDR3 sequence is CASSVVRGLGRSYNEQFF. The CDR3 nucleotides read TGTGCCAGCAGCGTCGTTAGGGGACTAGGCCGCTCCTACAATGAGCAGTTCTTC.

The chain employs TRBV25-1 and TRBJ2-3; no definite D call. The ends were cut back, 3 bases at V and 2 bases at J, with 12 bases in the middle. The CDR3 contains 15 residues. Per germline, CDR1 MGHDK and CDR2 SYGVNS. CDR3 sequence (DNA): TGTGCCAGCAGTGATACAAGGAAGCCCACAGATACGCAGTATTTT. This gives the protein CASSDTRKPTDTQYF.

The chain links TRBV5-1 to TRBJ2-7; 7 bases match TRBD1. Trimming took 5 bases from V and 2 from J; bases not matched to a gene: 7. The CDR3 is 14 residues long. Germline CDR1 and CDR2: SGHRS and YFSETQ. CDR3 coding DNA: TGCGCCAGCAGTCCGGGACAGATGGCCTACGAGCAGTACTTC. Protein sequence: CASSPGQMAYEQYF.

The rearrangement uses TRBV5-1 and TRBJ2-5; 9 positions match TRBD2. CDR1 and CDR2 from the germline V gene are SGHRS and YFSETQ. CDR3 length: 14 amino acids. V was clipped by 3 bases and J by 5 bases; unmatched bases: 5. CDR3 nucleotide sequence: TGCGCCAGCAGCTACGGGACTAGCTCGGAGACCCAGTACTTC. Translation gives CASSYGTSSETQYF. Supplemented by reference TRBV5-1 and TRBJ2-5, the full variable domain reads KAGVTQTPRYLIKTRGQQVTLSCSPISGHRSVSWYQQTPGQGLQFLFEYFSETQRNKGNFPGRFSGRQFSNSRSEMNVSTLELGDSALYLCASSYGTSSETQYFGPGTRLLVL.

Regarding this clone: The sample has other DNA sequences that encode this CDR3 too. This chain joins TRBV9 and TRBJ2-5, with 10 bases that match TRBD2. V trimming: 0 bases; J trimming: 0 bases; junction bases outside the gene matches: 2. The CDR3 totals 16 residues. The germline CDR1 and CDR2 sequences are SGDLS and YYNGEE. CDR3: CASSVGTSGNQETQYF. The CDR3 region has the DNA TGTGCCAGCAGCGTAGGGACTAGCGGAAACCAAGAGACCCAGTACTTC.

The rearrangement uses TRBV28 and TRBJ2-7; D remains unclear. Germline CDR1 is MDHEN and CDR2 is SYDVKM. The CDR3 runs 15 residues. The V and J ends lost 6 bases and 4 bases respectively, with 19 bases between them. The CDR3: CASSTPSSSVYEQYF. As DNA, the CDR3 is TGTGCCAGCAGCACTCCATCGTCCTCGGTATACGAGCAGTACTTC.

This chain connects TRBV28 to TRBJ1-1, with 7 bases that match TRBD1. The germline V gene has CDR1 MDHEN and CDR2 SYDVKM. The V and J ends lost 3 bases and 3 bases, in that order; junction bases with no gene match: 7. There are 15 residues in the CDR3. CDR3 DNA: TGTGCCAGCAGTTTGTCACCCCAGGGGGACACTGAAGCTTTCTTT. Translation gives CASSLSPQGDTEAFF.

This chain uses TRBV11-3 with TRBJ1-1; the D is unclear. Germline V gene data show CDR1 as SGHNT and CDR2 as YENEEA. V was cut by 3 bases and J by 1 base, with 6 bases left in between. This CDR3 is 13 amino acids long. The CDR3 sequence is CASSFGKNTEAFF. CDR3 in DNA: TGTGCCAGCAGCTTTGGGAAGAACACTGAAGCTTTCTTT.

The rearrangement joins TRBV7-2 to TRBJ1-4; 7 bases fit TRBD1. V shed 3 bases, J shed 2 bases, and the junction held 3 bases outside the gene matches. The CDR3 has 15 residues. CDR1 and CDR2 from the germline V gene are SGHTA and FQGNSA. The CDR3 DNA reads TGTGCCAGCAGCTTCTACAGGGGTACTAATGAAAAACTGTTTTTT. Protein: CASSFYRGTNEKLFF.

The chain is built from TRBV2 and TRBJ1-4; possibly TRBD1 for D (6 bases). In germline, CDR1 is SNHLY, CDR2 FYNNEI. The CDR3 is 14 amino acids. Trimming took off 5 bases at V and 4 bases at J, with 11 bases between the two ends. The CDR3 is CASSLTGVNEKLFF. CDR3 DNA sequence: TGTGCCAGCAGTCTGACAGGCGTTAATGAAAAACTGTTTTTT.

CDR3 loop: CASSLSQGANVLTF. Written as DNA, the CDR3 is TGTGCCAGCAGCTTGTCACAGGGAGCCAACGTCCTGACTTTC. V and J are TRBV7-9 and TRBJ2-6; a weak D match, TRBD1 (6 bases). The germline V gene encodes CDR1 SEHNR and CDR2 FQNEAQ (reference sequence). V gave up 3 bases and J gave up 7 bases, with 10 bases separating them. The CDR3 has 14 residues.

CDR3 nucleotides: TGTGCCAGCAGCCCCACGGGACTAGCGGGAGGGGGGTCCTACGAGCAGTACTTC. This gives the protein CASSPTGLAGGGSYEQYF. This sequence joins TRBV9 and TRBJ2-7; 16 bases are shared with TRBD2. The V and J ends lost 4 bases and 1 base, in that order; junction bases with no gene match: 8. Germline CDR1 SGDLS, CDR2 YYNGEE. There are 18 residues in the CDR3.

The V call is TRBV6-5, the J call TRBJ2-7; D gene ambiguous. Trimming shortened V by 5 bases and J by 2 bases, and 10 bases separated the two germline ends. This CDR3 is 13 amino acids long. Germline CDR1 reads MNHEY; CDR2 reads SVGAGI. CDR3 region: CASSIIETYEQYF. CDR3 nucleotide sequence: TGTGCCAGCAGTATCATAGAGACCTACGAGCAGTACTTC.

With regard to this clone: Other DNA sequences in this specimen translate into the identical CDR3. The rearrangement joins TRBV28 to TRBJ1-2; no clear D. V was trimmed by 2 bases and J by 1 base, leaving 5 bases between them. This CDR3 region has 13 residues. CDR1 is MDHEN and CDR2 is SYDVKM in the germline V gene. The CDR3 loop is CASSLGGNYGYTF. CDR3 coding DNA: TGTGCCAGCAGTTTAGGTGGTAACTATGGCTACACCTTC.

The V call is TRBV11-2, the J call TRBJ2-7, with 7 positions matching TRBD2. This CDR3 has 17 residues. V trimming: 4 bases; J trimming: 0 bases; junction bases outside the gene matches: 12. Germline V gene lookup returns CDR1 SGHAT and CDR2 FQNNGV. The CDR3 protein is CASSSALLAGPSYEQYF. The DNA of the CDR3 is TGTGCCAGCAGCTCCGCCCTATTAGCGGGCCCCTCCTACGAGCAGTACTTC. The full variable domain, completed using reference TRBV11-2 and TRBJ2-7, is EAGVAQSPRYKIIEKRQSVAFWCNPISGHATLYWYQQILGQGPKLLIQFQNNGVVDDSQLPKDRFSAERLKGVDSTLKIQPAKLEDSAVYLCASSSALLAGPSYEQYFGPGTRLTVT.

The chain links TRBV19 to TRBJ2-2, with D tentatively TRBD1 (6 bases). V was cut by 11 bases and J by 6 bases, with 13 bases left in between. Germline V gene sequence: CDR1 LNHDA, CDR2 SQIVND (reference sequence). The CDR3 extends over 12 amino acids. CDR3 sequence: CAAGTFPGELFF. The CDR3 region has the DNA TGTGCCGCCGGGACATTCCCCGGGGAGCTGTTTTTT.

In DNA, the CDR3 is TGTGCCAGCAGGGGTACACCCCGGGGTCAGCCCCAGCATTTT. This gives the protein CASRGTPRGQPQHF. This sequence joins TRBV28 and TRBJ1-5; D uncertain. Trimming took 6 bases from V and 6 from J, leaving 15 bases between them. CDR3 size: 14 residues. The germline V gene has CDR1 MDHEN and CDR2 SYDVKM. The full variable domain, completed using reference TRBV28 and TRBJ1-5, is DVKVTQSSRYLVKRTGEKVFLECVQDMDHENMFWYRQDPGLGLRLIYFSYDVKMKEKGDIPEGYSVSREKKERFSLILESASTNQTSMYLCASRGTPRGQPQHFGDGTRLSIL.

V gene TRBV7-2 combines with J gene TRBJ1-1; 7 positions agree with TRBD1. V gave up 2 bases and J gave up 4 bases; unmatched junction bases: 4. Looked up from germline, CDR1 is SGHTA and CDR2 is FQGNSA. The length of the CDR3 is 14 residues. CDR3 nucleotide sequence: TGTGCCAGCAGCTTACGGGACAGCATCACTGAAGCTTTCTTT. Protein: CASSLRDSITEAFF.

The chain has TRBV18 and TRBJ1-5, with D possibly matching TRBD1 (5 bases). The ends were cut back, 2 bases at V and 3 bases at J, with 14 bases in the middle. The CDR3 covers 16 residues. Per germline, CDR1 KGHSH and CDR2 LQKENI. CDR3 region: CASSPGGGAINQPQHF. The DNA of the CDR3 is TGTGCCAGCTCACCAGGGGGAGGGGCGATCAATCAGCCCCAGCATTTT. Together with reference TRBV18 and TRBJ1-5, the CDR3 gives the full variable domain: NAGVMQNPRHLVRRRGQEARLRCSPMKGHSHVYWYRQLPEEGLKFMVYLQKENIIDESGMPKERFSAEFPKEGPSILRIQQVVRGDSAAYFCASSPGGGAINQPQHFGDGTRLSIL.

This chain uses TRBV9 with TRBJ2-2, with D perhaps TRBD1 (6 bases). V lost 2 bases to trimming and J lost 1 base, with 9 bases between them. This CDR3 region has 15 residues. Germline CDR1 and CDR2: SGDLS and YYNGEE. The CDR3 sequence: CASSVRTVNTGELFF. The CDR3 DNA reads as TGTGCCAGCAGCGTCCGGACAGTGAACACCGGGGAGCTGTTTTTT.

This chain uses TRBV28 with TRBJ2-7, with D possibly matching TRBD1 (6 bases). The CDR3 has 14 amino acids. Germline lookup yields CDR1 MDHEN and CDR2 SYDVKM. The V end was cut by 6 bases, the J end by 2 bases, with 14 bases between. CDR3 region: CASSLMGQTYEQYF. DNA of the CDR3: TGTGCCAGCAGCCTAATGGGACAAACCTACGAGCAGTACTTC. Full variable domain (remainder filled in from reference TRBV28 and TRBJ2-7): DVKVTQSSRYLVKRTGEKVFLECVQDMDHENMFWYRQDPGLGLRLIYFSYDVKMKEKGDIPEGYSVSREKKERFSLILESASTNQTSMYLCASSLMGQTYEQYFGPGTRLTVT.

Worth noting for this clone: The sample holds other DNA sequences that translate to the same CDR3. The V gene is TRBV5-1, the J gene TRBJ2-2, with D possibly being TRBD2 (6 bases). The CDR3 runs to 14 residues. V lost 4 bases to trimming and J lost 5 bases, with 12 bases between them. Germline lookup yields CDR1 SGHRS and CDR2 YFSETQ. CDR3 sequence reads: CASSLTRTTGELFF. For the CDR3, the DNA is TGCGCCAGCAGCCTGACTAGAACGACCGGGGAGCTGTTTTTT.

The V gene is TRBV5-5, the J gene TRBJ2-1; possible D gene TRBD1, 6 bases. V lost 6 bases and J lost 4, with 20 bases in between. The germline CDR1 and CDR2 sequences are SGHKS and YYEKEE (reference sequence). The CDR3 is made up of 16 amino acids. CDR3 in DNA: TGTGCCAGCACAATACAGTTGAGACAGGCGTACAATGAGCAGTTCTTC. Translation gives CASTIQLRQAYNEQFF. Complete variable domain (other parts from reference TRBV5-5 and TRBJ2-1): DAGVTQSPTHLIKTRGQQVTLRCSPISGHKSVSWYQQVLGQGPQFIFQYYEKEERGRGNFPDRFSARQFPNYSSELNVNALLLGDSALYLCASTIQLRQAYNEQFFGPGTRLTVL.